A selection of T cell receptor beta chains follows, all from one sample in a study of beta chain features in type 1 diabetes. Produced via immunoSEQ multiplex PCR; TCRdb's table is partial and in-frame only. The table lists around 400,000 clones, approximately 15% of them singletons. The sample taken for sequencing was naive CD4+ T cells from blood. The receptors stem from a woman in her late teens or twenties in good health. The CDR3 runs from the conserved cysteine through the conserved F or W. Each record gives: clone size, D gene, V gene, J gene, CDR3 protein, CDR3 DNA. A D gene is named only where the DNA matches it firmly. Expanded clones get a size class; other rows say once, few or many, or leave the size out.

>.|.|TRBV9|TRBJ2-1
CASSGALGSYNEQFF
TGTGCCAGCAGCGGGGCTTTGGGCTCCTACAATGAGCAGTTCTTC
>.|.|TRBV5-1|TRBJ1-2
CASSWTGTTTNYGYTF
TGCGCCAGCAGCTGGACCGGGACAACTACTAACTATGGCTACACCTTC
>.|TRBD2|TRBV27|TRBJ2-3
CASSVGTRGTDTQYF
TGTGCCAGCAGTGTCGGGACTAGAGGGACAGATACGCAGTATTTT
>.|TRBD2|TRBV15|TRBJ2-1
CATRRGAGSSYNEQFF
TGTGCCACCAGAAGGGGAGCGGGGAGCTCCTACAATGAGCAGTTCTTC
>.|.|TRBV28|TRBJ1-2
CASSFGGAGYTF
TGTGCCAGCAGTTTCGGAGGGGCAGGCTACACCTTC
>few|.|TRBV7-2|TRBJ2-5
CASSFETNQETQYF
TGTGCCAGCAGCTTCGAAACTAACCAAGAGACCCAGTACTTC
>few|TRBD2|TRBV2|TRBJ2-7
CASHRGVSYEQYF
TGTGCCAGCCACCGGGGGGTCTCCTACGAGCAGTACTTC
>.|TRBD2|TRBV7-9|TRBJ2-3
CASSLTSGTDTQYF
TGTGCCAGCAGCTTAACTAGCGGCACAGATACGCAGTATTTT
>.|.|TRBV6-1|TRBJ2-2
CAGSLLNTGELFF
TGTGCCGGGAGTCTCTTAAACACCGGGGAGCTGTTTTTT
>few|TRBD1|TRBV5-1|TRBJ2-2
CASSWTGETGELFF
TGCGCCAGCAGCTGGACAGGGGAAACCGGGGAGCTGTTTTTT
>.|.|TRBV21-1|TRBJ2-7
CASSRTGVSYEQYF
TGTGCCAGCAGCCGGACAGGGGTCTCCTACGAGCAGTACTTC
>.|TRBD1|TRBV7-8|TRBJ1-5
CASTPAGQGVFQPQHF
TGTGCCAGCACCCCAGCAGGACAGGGCGTTTTTCAGCCCCAGCATTTT
>few|TRBD2|TRBV10-2|TRBJ2-1
CASSEWLAGTSYNEQFF
TGCGCCAGCAGTGAGTGGCTAGCGGGCACTTCCTACAATGAGCAGTTCTTC
>.|TRBD2|TRBV5-1|TRBJ2-7
CASSLTVAGGPYEQYF
TGCGCCAGCAGCTTGACGGTAGCGGGGGGGCCCTACGAGCAGTACTTC
>.|.|TRBV5-1|TRBJ1-5
CASSLFPSGGDQPQHF
TGCGCCAGCAGCTTGTTTCCGAGTGGGGGGGATCAGCCCCAGCATTTT
>few|.|TRBV5-4|TRBJ2-7
CASSLDAGSSYEQYF
TGTGCCAGCAGCTTGGATGCGGGAAGCTCCTACGAGCAGTACTTC
>few|.|TRBV30|TRBJ1-1
CAWSVKGAQEAFF
TGTGCCTGGAGTGTAAAAGGGGCCCAGGAAGCTTTCTTT
>.|TRBD1|TRBV6-6|TRBJ2-7
CASSSVNRGYEQYF
TGTGCCAGCAGTTCCGTAAACAGGGGTTACGAGCAGTACTTC
>.|TRBD2|TRBV27|TRBJ2-1
CASTSGRDNEQFF
TGTGCCAGCACTAGCGGGAGGGATAATGAGCAGTTCTTC
>.|TRBD2|TRBV28|TRBJ2-4
CATQYGGGLNIQYF
TGTGCCACCCAGTATGGCGGGGGACTGAACATTCAGTACTTC
>few|.|TRBV30|TRBJ1-2
CAWSAGFFYGYTF
TGTGCCTGGAGCGCCGGGTTCTTCTATGGCTACACCTTC
>few|TRBD1|TRBV2|TRBJ2-6
CASRAGTGGKGTGANVLTF
TGTGCCAGCAGGGCCGGGACAGGTGGGAAAGGAACTGGGGCCAACGTCCTGACTTTC
>few|.|TRBV28|TRBJ1-2
CASSLAGGGYTF
TGTGCCAGCAGTTTGGCGGGCGGTGGCTACACCTTC
>.|TRBD1|TRBV4-2|TRBJ1-1
CASRSGTGIGTEAFF
TGTGCCAGCAGATCCGGGACAGGGATAGGTACTGAAGCTTTCTTT
>.|TRBD2|TRBV4-3|TRBJ2-1
CASSQEGWAGDEQFF
TGCGCCAGCAGCCAAGAAGGGTGGGCGGGAGATGAGCAGTTCTTC